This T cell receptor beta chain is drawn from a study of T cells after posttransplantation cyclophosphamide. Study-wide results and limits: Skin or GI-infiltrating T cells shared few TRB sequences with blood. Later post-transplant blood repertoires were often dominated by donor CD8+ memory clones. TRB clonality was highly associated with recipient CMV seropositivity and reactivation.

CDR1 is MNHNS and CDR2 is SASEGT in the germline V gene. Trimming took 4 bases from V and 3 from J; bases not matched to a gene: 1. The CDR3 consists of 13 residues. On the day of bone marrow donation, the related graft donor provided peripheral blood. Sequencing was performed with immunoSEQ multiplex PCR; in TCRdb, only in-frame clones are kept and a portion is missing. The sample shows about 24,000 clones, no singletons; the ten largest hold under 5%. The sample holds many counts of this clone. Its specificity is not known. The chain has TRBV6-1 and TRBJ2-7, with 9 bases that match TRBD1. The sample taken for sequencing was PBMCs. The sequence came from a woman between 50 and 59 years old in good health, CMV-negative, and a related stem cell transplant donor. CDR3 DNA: TGTGCCAGCAGTGCGACAGGGGGCTACGAGCAGTACTTC. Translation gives CASSATGGYEQYF.